These 18 T cell receptor beta chains were sequenced from one sample in a study of vaccination effects on CD4 cells after COVID-19. Cultured cells yielded isolated CD4+ T cells after around 9 days. TCRdb keeps only in-frame clones here, not all; method: immunoSEQ multiplex PCR. The sample shows about 72,000 clones, around 77% of them seen only once. Their specific antigens are unknown. Material: CD4+ T cells from PBMCs cultured without peptide, obtained before COVID-19 vaccination. These receptor sequences come from a human donor who received a COVID-19 vaccine.

CDR3 protein: CASSVVGGRGYTF. For the CDR3, the DNA is TGTGCCAGCAGCGTAGTCGGCGGACGGGGCTACACCTTC. This chain joins TRBV9 and TRBJ1-2, with D uncertain. The V gene lost 0 bases and the J gene lost 8 bases, with 11 bases spanning the gap. CDR1 is SGDLS, CDR2 YYNGEE, per germline. CDR3 length: 13 residues.

The rearrangement uses TRBV6-5 and TRBJ2-5; 7 bases agree with TRBD2. Losses at the gene ends were 6 bases for V and 5 bases for J; bases not matched to a gene: 12. The V gene's germline CDR1 is MNHEY and CDR2 SVGAGI. CDR3 length equals 15 residues. CDR3 residues: CASSSRASGGETQYF. The DNA of the CDR3 is TGTGCCAGCAGCAGTAGGGCTAGCGGAGGGGAGACCCAGTACTTC.

The V call is TRBV6-6, the J call TRBJ1-4, with a possible D match to TRBD1 (6 bases). The CDR3 runs 14 residues. Germline V lookup: CDR1 MNHNY, CDR2 SVGAGI (reference sequence). V was shortened by 2 bases and J by 8 bases, with 12 bases between the two germline ends. CDR3 in amino acids: CASSYDSGVEKLFF. CDR3 nucleotide sequence: TGTGCCAGCAGTTACGACTCAGGGGTGGAAAAACTGTTTTTT.

The CDR3 DNA is TGTGCCACCAGTGGATACTCCACAGATACGCAGTATTTT. It specifies CATSGYSTDTQYF. The chain joins TRBV24-1 to TRBJ2-3; D is ambiguous. Germline loops: CDR1 KGHDR, CDR2 SFDVKD. V lost 5 bases, J lost 2 bases, and 7 bases lay in between. The CDR3 spans 13 residues.

The V and J genes are TRBV19 and TRBJ2-5, with TRBD2 identical over 11 bases. CDR3 length equals 19 residues. Germline V lookup: CDR1 LNHDA, CDR2 SQIVND (reference sequence). Germline trimming cut 3 bases from V and 5 bases from J; bases unmatched to any gene: 17. Written as DNA, the CDR3 is TGTGCCAGTAGTATTACGGGAGGGATAGCGGGGGGGCGTTGGGAGACCCAGTACTTC. It yields the protein CASSITGGIAGGRWETQYF.

The sample holds a few counts of this clone. The rearrangement joins TRBV15 to TRBJ1-6; D remains ambiguous. Per germline, CDR1 LNHNV and CDR2 YYDKDF (reference sequence). Trimming took off 3 bases at V and 7 bases at J, with 7 bases between the two ends. CDR3 length: 13 amino acids. CDR3: CATSRTRNSPLHF. The CDR3 nucleotides are TGTGCCACCAGCAGGACACGGAATTCACCCCTCCACTTT.

This clone is a singleton in its sample. The rearrangement joins TRBV30 to TRBJ2-5; D perhaps matches TRBD2 (6 bases). The CDR3 loop spans 12 amino acids. The germline V and J ends were trimmed by 5 bases and 3 bases, with 10 bases remaining between them. Germline V lookup: CDR1 GTSNPN, CDR2 SVGIG (reference sequence). The CDR3 DNA is TGTGCCTGGGGGCCGGGAGAAGAGACCCAGTACTTC. Protein product: CAWGPGEETQYF.

This clone has a single count. The V gene is TRBV24-1, the J gene TRBJ2-3; possibly TRBD2 for D (7 bases). Per the germline V gene, CDR1 is KGHDR and CDR2 is SFDVKD. The CDR3 is made up of 17 amino acids. V lost 3 bases to trimming and J lost 2 bases, with 17 bases between them. CDR3 residues: CATSDPRGLAATDTQYF. The CDR3 nucleotides read TGTGCCACCAGTGATCCGCGGGGGCTAGCGGCCACAGATACGCAGTATTTT.

The rearrangement links TRBV14 to TRBJ2-5; 7 bases map to TRBD1. V was clipped by 3 bases and J by 5 bases; unmatched bases: 15. CDR1 SGHDN and CDR2 FVKESK come from the germline V gene. The length of the CDR3 is 17 residues. The CDR3 DNA is TGTGCCAGCAGCCATGTAATTGGACAGGCTGGGTGGGAGACCCAGTACTTC. This sequence encodes CASSHVIGQAGWETQYF.

This chain connects TRBV30 to TRBJ1-6; D remains ambiguous. Trimming removed 2 bases from V and 6 bases from J, with 8 bases in between. The CDR3 consists of 13 residues. CDR1 and CDR2 (germline): GTSNPN, SVGIG (reference sequence). The CDR3 protein is CAWSLEINSPLHF. CDR3 sequence (DNA): TGTGCCTGGAGTCTCGAGATTAATTCACCCCTCCACTTT. Complete variable domain (other parts from reference TRBV30 and TRBJ1-6): SQTIHQWPATLVQPVGSPLSLECTVEGTSNPNLYWYRQAAGRGLQLLFYSVGIGQISSEVPQNLSASRPQDRQFILSSKKLLLSDSGFYLCAWSLEINSPLHFGNGTRLTVT.

The rearrangement links TRBV2 to TRBJ1-4; D is unclear. The CDR3 runs 11 residues. V lost 4 bases to trimming and J lost 12 bases, with 9 bases between them. Germline loops: CDR1 SNHLY, CDR2 FYNNEI. CDR3 nucleotide sequence: TGTGCCAGCAGTGCGCTTAGGGAACTGTTTTTT. Translation: CASSALRELFF. Supplemented by reference TRBV2 and TRBJ1-4, the full variable domain reads EPEVTQTPSHQVTQMGQEVILRCVPISNHLYFYWYRQILGQKVEFLVSFYNNEISEKSEIFDDQFSVERPDGSNFTLKIRSTKLEDSAMYFCASSALRELFFGSGTQLSVL.

This clone was picked up a small number of times. The chain links TRBV27 to TRBJ2-1, with 8 bases identical to TRBD1. Trimming cost V 5 bases and J 10 bases; bases outside gene matches: 4. Per germline, CDR1 MNHEY and CDR2 SMNVEV (reference sequence). The CDR3 loop spans 12 amino acids. CDR3 loop: CASSPRTGEQFF. The CDR3 region has the DNA TGTGCCAGCAGTCCTCGGACAGGGGAGCAGTTCTTC.

CDR3 sequence (DNA): TGTGCCAGCTCACGGGATCCGGGGACAGGGTTGGCTTTCTTT. Translated: CASSRDPGTGLAFF. The J gene is TRBJ1-1, the V gene TRBV18; 9 bases match TRBD1. The CDR3 loop spans 14 amino acids. V was clipped by 4 bases and J by 11 bases; unmatched bases: 11. CDR1 is KGHSH and CDR2 is LQKENI in the germline V gene.

The V and J genes are TRBV19 and TRBJ2-2; D possibly uses TRBD1 or TRBD2 (5 bases each). CDR3 length equals 14 residues. Germline V CDR1 and CDR2: LNHDA, SQIVND (reference sequence). Trimming removed 6 bases from V and 2 bases from J, with 10 bases in between. In DNA, the CDR3 is TGTGCCAGTAGGTCGGGGCCTAACACCGGGGAGCTGTTTTTT. This translates into CASRSGPNTGELFF.

The chain combines TRBV4-1 with TRBJ2-1; 10 nucleotides agree with TRBD1. The V gene's germline CDR1 is MGHRA and CDR2 YSYEKL. This CDR3 contains 15 residues. After removal of 3 bases from V and 9 bases from J, the junction contained 8 bases not matched to a gene. CDR3 residues: CASSQTLTGGFEQFF. The DNA of the CDR3 is TGCGCCAGCAGCCAGACTCTGACAGGGGGCTTTGAGCAGTTCTTC.

This clone has just one count. J is TRBJ1-1 and V is TRBV12-3 or TRBV12-4; 8 bases match TRBD1. This CDR3 region has 12 residues. Trimming at V came to 8 bases and at J to 7 bases, leaving 6 bases not matched to a gene. For the CDR3, the DNA is TGTGCCAGCGTCTCAGGGGGCAATGAAGCTTTCTTT. Encoded protein: CASVSGGNEAFF.

This rearrangement joins TRBV18 to TRBJ2-1; the D gene is possibly TRBD2 (5 bases). The CDR3 runs 15 residues. Germline lookup yields CDR1 KGHSH and CDR2 LQKENI. With 2 bases removed from V and 2 bases from J, the gap between germline ends came to 10 bases. CDR3 sequence: CASSPSSGPYNEQFF. The CDR3 DNA sequence: TGTGCCAGCTCACCATCGAGCGGCCCCTACAATGAGCAGTTCTTC.

The rearrangement joins TRBV5-5 to TRBJ1-1; D might be TRBD1 (5 bases). Trimming shortened V by 3 bases and J by 5 bases, and 14 bases separated the two germline ends. Germline V CDR1 and CDR2: SGHKS, YYEKEE (reference sequence). The CDR3 spans 14 residues. The CDR3 region has the DNA TGTGCCAGCAGCTCGACCGCAGAGGGGACTGAAGCTTTCTTT. Residues: CASSSTAEGTEAFF. The full variable domain, its missing parts supplied by reference TRBV5-5 and TRBJ1-1, is DAGVTQSPTHLIKTRGQQVTLRCSPISGHKSVSWYQQVLGQGPQFIFQYYEKEERGRGNFPDRFSARQFPNYSSELNVNALLLGDSALYLCASSSTAEGTEAFFGQGTRLTVV.